These 23 T cell receptor beta chains share one sample of origin, sequenced in a study of technical replicates of blood from a few donors. Assay used: immunoSEQ multiplex PCR; TCRdb lists only in-frame clones, some missing. The table includes around 77,000 clones, roughly 92% detected once. Source material: T cells isolated from PBMCs. These receptors all come from a human donor in good health.

V and J are TRBV9 and TRBJ2-7, with 8 bases aligning to TRBD2. Germline V gene data show CDR1 as SGDLS and CDR2 as YYNGEE. The V gene end was trimmed by 2 bases and the J gene end by 6 bases; junction bases not matched to a gene: 7. The CDR3 sequence is 14 residues long. The chain's CDR3 is CASSVSSGNREQYF. The DNA of the CDR3 is TGTGCCAGCAGCGTCAGTAGCGGGAACCGCGAGCAGTACTTC. Variable domain in full (rest from reference TRBV9 and TRBJ2-7): DSGVTQTPKHLITATGQRVTLRCSPRSGDLSVYWYQQSLDQGLQFLIQYYNGEERAKGNILERFSAQQFPDLHSELNLSSLELGDSALYFCASSVSSGNREQYFGPGTRLTVT.

This chain links TRBV5-1 with TRBJ1-5, with 8 positions matching TRBD1. V dropped 4 bases and J dropped 4; count of bases not matched to a gene: 1. The CDR3 extends over 13 amino acids. In germline, CDR1 is SGHRS, CDR2 YFSETQ. The CDR3 reads CASSQGANQPQHF. As DNA, the CDR3 is TGCGCCAGCAGCCAGGGGGCAAATCAGCCCCAGCATTTT.

The chain has TRBV18 and TRBJ2-1, with a possible D match to TRBD2 (6 bases). CDR1 and CDR2 from the germline V gene are KGHSH and LQKENI. V lost 3 bases, J lost 8 bases, and 14 bases lay in between. This CDR3 has 14 amino acids. The CDR3 reads CASSPLRTIYEQFF. In DNA form, the CDR3 reads TGTGCCAGCTCACCCCTTAGGACTATCTATGAGCAGTTCTTC.

CDR3: CAWSSLRQGYTF. CDR3 DNA sequence: TGTGCCTGGAGTTCCCTCCGACAGGGCTACACCTTC. The V and J genes are TRBV30 and TRBJ1-2, with a tentative D call TRBD1 (5 bases). Trimming stripped 2 bases from V and 8 bases from J, with 12 bases between. Looked up from germline, CDR1 is GTSNPN and CDR2 is SVGIG (reference sequence). This CDR3 spans 12 amino acids.

The rearrangement joins TRBV4-2 to TRBJ2-7, with D unresolved. Germline-derived CDR1 and CDR2 are LGHNA and YNFKEQ. Trimming cost V 1 base and J 3 bases, with 13 bases left between them. The CDR3 length is 15 residues. The CDR3 DNA reads as TGTGCCAGCAGCCAAGCTCAGGTGCCAGGCTACGAGCAGTACTTC. The encoded protein is CASSQAQVPGYEQYF.

The chain couples TRBV7-9 to TRBJ2-5, with 11 bases matching TRBD2. J lost 4 bases, V lost 1 base, and 2 bases had no gene match. The germline CDR1 and CDR2 sequences are SEHNR and FQNEAQ (reference sequence). This CDR3 comprises 15 residues. CDR3 coding DNA: TGTGCCAGCAGCTTAGTAGGACTAGCGGGAGAGACCCAGTACTTC. As protein: CASSLVGLAGETQYF.

DNA for the CDR3: TGTGCCAGCAGCCTCTTCGCGTCCACCTACGAGCAGTACTTC. Amino acid sequence: CASSLFASTYEQYF. The rearrangement joins TRBV4-2 to TRBJ2-7; D remains unclear. CDR3 length equals 14 residues. V was shortened by 4 bases and J by 2 bases, with 12 bases between the two germline ends. Germline CDR1 and CDR2: LGHNA and YNFKEQ.

The chain couples TRBV30 to TRBJ2-1; 10 bases align to TRBD2. Germline CDR1 is GTSNPN and CDR2 is SVGIG (reference sequence). The CDR3 is 15 amino acids. V shed 2 bases and J 9 bases; nucleotides not matched to a gene: 10. CDR3 nucleotides: TGTGCCTGGAGTTTGCCCGGGACTAGCGTTATTGAGCAGTTCTTC. Translated: CAWSLPGTSVIEQFF.

This clone occurred a few times. CDR3 in DNA: TGTGCCAGCAGCCTGGGCGACAGTTACCCTTTTACCACCTACGAGCAGTACTTC. Translating gives CASSLGDSYPFTTYEQYF. The chain couples TRBV11-3 to TRBJ2-7; tentative D call: TRBD1 (5 bases). Trimming pared 5 bases from V and 2 bases from J, leaving 25 bases between. CDR1 and CDR2 (germline): SGHNT, YENEEA. CDR3 length equals 18 residues.

V and J are TRBV7-9 and TRBJ2-7, with unresolved D. The V gene's germline CDR1 is SEHNR and CDR2 FQNEAQ (reference sequence). The CDR3 is 15 residues long. Between the trimmed V and J ends, which lost 8 bases and 1 base, there was a span of 18 bases. The CDR3 bases are TGTGCCAGCGGTCGATCTAGAGTTGGTTCCTACGAGCAGTACTTC. This translates into CASGRSRVGSYEQYF.

The V and J genes are TRBV9 and TRBJ2-7; 13 bases fit TRBD2. Germline lookup yields CDR1 SGDLS and CDR2 YYNGEE. Trimming removed 1 base from V and 4 bases from J; junction bases left unmatched: 2. CDR3 length: 15 amino acids. The CDR3 is CASSVTGLAGYEQYF. CDR3 coding DNA: TGTGCCAGCAGCGTAACGGGACTAGCGGGATACGAGCAGTACTTC. The complete variable domain, with remaining parts taken from reference TRBV9 and TRBJ2-7, reads DSGVTQTPKHLITATGQRVTLRCSPRSGDLSVYWYQQSLDQGLQFLIQYYNGEERAKGNILERFSAQQFPDLHSELNLSSLELGDSALYFCASSVTGLAGYEQYFGPGTRLTVT.

The CDR3 is CASSRQSLYNEQFF. The CDR3 nucleotides are TGCGCCAGCAGCCGACAGAGCCTTTACAATGAGCAGTTCTTC. The chain couples TRBV4-1 to TRBJ2-1; possibly TRBD1 for D (5 bases). Germline lookup yields CDR1 MGHRA and CDR2 YSYEKL. This CDR3 has 14 amino acids. Trimming left V 4 bases short and J 4 bases short, with 11 bases between.

CDR3 nucleotide sequence: TGTGCCAGCAGCGTACCCGGGATCGGAGGCTACACCTTC. As protein: CASSVPGIGGYTF. The chain couples TRBV9 to TRBJ1-2; no reliable D call. Deletions cut 1 base from V and 8 bases from J, with 12 bases between. The CDR3 is made up of 13 amino acids. The germline V gene encodes CDR1 SGDLS and CDR2 YYNGEE.

This sequence joins TRBV29-1 and TRBJ2-7; TRBD1 agrees at 8 bases. CDR3 size: 13 residues. J lost 3 bases, V lost 6 bases, and 7 bases had no gene match. Germline-derived CDR1 and CDR2 are SQVTM and ANQGSEA. In DNA, the CDR3 is TGCAGCGTGGGGTTAACAGGGGGCTACGAGCAGTACTTC. Its protein is CSVGLTGGYEQYF.

The chain carries TRBV5-8 and TRBJ1-1; D not certain. The CDR3 covers 12 residues. CDR1 and CDR2 from the germline V gene are SGHTS and YDEGEE. Trimming took 1 base from V and 7 from J, leaving 8 bases between them. The CDR3 here is CASSLNSGEAFF. Here the CDR3 DNA reads TGTGCCAGCAGCTTGAACAGTGGTGAAGCTTTCTTT. Filled out from reference TRBV5-8 and TRBJ1-1, the complete variable domain reads EAGVTQSPTHLIKTRGQQATLRCSPISGHTSVYWYQQALGLGLQFLLWYDEGEERNRGNFPPRFSGRQFPNYSSELNVNALELEDSALYLCASSLNSGEAFFGQGTRLTVV.

The chain combines TRBV2 with TRBJ2-7; weak D call: TRBD1 (8 bases). Germline V gene sequence: CDR1 SNHLY, CDR2 FYNNEI. This CDR3 is 17 amino acids long. Trimming left V 6 bases short and J 2 bases short, with 23 bases between. In DNA form, the CDR3 reads TGTGCCAGCAGCTCTCTTCCGACAGGGGAGGGCCCCTACGAGCAGTACTTC. Translated, it gives CASSSLPTGEGPYEQYF.

This chain connects TRBV7-9 to TRBJ2-1; D gene unclear. Per germline, CDR1 SEHNR and CDR2 FQNEAQ (reference sequence). V shed 5 bases and J shed 9 bases, with 14 bases lying between them. The CDR3 has 13 amino acids. The CDR3 loop is CASSTPLVGEQFF. The CDR3, as DNA: TGTGCCAGCAGCACACCTCTAGTTGGTGAGCAGTTCTTC.

This sequence joins TRBV27 and TRBJ2-2; 7 bases fit TRBD2. Trimming removed 5 bases from V and 0 bases from J; junction bases left unmatched: 9. The CDR3 totals 17 residues. Germline V CDR1 and CDR2: MNHEY, SMNVEV (reference sequence). The chain's CDR3 is CASSPLGGVPNTGELFF. CDR3 DNA: TGTGCCAGCAGTCCTCTGGGGGGGGTTCCGAACACCGGGGAGCTGTTTTTT.

This chain joins TRBV27 and TRBJ2-7, with D maybe TRBD2 (6 bases). V was shortened by 5 bases and J by 0 bases, with 20 bases between the two germline ends. The CDR3 spans 17 residues. Germline V gives CDR1 MNHEY, CDR2 SMNVEV (reference sequence). CDR3 loop: CASSGGWALSSSYEQYF. The CDR3 DNA follows: TGTGCCAGCAGTGGGGGGTGGGCCCTCTCAAGCTCCTACGAGCAGTACTTC.

V gene TRBV6-5 combines with J gene TRBJ1-1; D possibly corresponds to TRBD1 (6 bases). CDR1 and CDR2 from the germline V gene are MNHEY and SVGAGI. This CDR3 spans 14 amino acids. Trimming stripped 1 base from V and 5 bases from J, with 11 bases between. The CDR3 spells CASSYWEGGTEAFF. The CDR3, as DNA: TGTGCCAGCAGTTACTGGGAGGGGGGTACTGAAGCTTTCTTT.

J is TRBJ1-2 and V is TRBV9, with 7 nucleotides matching TRBD1. There are 14 residues in the CDR3. CDR1 is SGDLS and CDR2 is YYNGEE in the germline V gene. V trimming: 3 bases; J trimming: 3 bases; junction bases outside the gene matches: 5. CDR3 coding DNA: TGTGCCAGCAGCGAGACAGGGACCGACTATGGCTACACCTTC. Translation: CASSETGTDYGYTF.

In this sample, this clone turned up once. The chain couples TRBV30 to TRBJ2-1; a weak D match, TRBD2 (6 bases). This CDR3 is 15 amino acids long. The V end lost 3 bases, the J end lost 0 bases, and 12 bases lay between the germline ends. Per germline, CDR1 GTSNPN and CDR2 SVGIG (reference sequence). Here the CDR3 DNA reads TGTGCCTGGAGGGGGGACTCCAGCTCCTACAATGAGCAGTTCTTC. Translated: CAWRGDSSSYNEQFF.

V usage is TRBV27 and J usage is TRBJ2-1; possible D gene TRBD2, 6 bases. The CDR3 loop spans 14 amino acids. Germline V gives CDR1 MNHEY, CDR2 SMNVEV (reference sequence). V was pared by 3 bases and J by 5 bases, with 11 bases between. The CDR3 coding sequence is TGTGCCAGCAGTTTGATCGGGAGCCACAATGAGCAGTTCTTC. This codes for CASSLIGSHNEQFF.